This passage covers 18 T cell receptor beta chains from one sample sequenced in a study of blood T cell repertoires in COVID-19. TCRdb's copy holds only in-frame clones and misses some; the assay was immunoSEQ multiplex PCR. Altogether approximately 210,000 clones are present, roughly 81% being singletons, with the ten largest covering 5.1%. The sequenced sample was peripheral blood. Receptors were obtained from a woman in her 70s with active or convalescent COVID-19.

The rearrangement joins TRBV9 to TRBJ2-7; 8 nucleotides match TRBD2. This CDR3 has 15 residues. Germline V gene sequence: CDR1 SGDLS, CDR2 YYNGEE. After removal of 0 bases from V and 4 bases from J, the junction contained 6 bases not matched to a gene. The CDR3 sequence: CASSVGTGGAYEQYF. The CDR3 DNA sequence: TGTGCCAGCAGCGTAGGTACGGGAGGGGCGTACGAGCAGTACTTC.

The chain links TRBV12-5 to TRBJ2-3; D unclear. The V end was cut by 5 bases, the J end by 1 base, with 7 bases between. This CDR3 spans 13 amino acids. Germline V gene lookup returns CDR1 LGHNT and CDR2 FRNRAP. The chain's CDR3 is CASGPRGTDTQYF. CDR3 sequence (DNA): TGTGCTAGTGGTCCGAGAGGCACAGATACGCAGTATTTT.

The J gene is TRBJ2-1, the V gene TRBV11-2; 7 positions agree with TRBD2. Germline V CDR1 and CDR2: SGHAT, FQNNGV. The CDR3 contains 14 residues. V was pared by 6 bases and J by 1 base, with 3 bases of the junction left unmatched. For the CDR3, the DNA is TGTGCCAGCAGAAGGACTAGATCCTACAATGAGCAGTTCTTC. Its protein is CASRRTRSYNEQFF.

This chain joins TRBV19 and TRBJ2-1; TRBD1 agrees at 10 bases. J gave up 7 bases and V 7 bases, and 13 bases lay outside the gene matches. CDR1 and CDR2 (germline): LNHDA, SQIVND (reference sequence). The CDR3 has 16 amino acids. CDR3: CASTTRRGTGANEQFF. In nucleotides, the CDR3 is TGTGCCAGTACCACCCGCCGAGGGACAGGGGCTAATGAGCAGTTCTTC. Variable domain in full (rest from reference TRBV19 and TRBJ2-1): DGGITQSPKYLFRKEGQNVTLSCEQNLNHDAMYWYRQDPGQGLRLIYYSQIVNDFQKGDIAEGYSVSREKKESFPLTVTSAQKNPTAFYLCASTTRRGTGANEQFFGPGTRLTVL.

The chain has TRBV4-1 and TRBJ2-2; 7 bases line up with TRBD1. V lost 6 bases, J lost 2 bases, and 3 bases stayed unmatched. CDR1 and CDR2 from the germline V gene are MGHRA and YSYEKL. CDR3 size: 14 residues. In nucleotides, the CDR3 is TGCGCCAGCAGTTACAGGGGAAACACCGGGGAGCTGTTTTTT. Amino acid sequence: CASSYRGNTGELFF.

The CDR3 reads CASSTSGTSGRTQYF. The CDR3 nucleotides read TGTGCCAGTAGTACTTCCGGGACTAGCGGGAGAACCCAGTACTTC. The chain combines TRBV19 with TRBJ2-5; the match to TRBD2 covers 14 bases. The trim removed 4 bases at V and 8 bases at J, leaving 6 bases unmatched. This CDR3 contains 15 residues. Germline CDR1 reads LNHDA; CDR2 reads SQIVND (reference sequence).

The CDR3 here is CATSDVQGPETQYF. CDR3 sequence (DNA): TGTGCCACCAGTGACGTACAGGGTCCAGAGACCCAGTACTTC. The chain carries TRBV24-1 and TRBJ2-5, with D tentatively TRBD1 (6 bases). The CDR3 sequence is 14 residues long. Germline V lookup: CDR1 KGHDR, CDR2 SFDVKD. V lost 4 bases and J 4 bases, leaving 12 bases between the germline ends.

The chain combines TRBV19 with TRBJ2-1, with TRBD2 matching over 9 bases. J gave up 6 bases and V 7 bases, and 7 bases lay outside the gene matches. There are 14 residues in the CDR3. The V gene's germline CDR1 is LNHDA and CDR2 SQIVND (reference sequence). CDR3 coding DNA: TGTGCCAGTAAGGTAGCGGGAGAGTTCAATGAGCAGTTCTTC. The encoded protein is CASKVAGEFNEQFF.

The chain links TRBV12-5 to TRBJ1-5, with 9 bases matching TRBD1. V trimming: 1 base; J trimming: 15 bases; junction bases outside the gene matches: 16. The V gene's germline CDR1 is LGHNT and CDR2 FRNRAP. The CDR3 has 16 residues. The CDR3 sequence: CASGLETGTGTPKPHF. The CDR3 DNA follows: TGTGCTAGTGGTTTGGAAACCGGGACAGGGACCCCCAAACCGCATTTT.

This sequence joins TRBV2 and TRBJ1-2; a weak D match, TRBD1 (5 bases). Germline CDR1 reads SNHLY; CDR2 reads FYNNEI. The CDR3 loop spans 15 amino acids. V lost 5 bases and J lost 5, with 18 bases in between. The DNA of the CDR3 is TGTGCCAGCAGTCTCAAAACGGACAACTCATATGGCTACACCTTC. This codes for CASSLKTDNSYGYTF.

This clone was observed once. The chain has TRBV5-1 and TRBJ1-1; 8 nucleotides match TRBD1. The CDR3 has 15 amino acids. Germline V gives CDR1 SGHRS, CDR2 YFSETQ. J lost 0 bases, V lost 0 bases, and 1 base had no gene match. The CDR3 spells CASSLGDRMNTEAFF. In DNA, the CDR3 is TGCGCCAGCAGCTTGGGGGACAGGATGAACACTGAAGCTTTCTTT.

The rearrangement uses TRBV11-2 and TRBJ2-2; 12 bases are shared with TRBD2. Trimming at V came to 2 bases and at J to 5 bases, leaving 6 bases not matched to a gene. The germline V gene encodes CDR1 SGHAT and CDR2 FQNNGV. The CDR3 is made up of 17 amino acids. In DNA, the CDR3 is TGTGCCAGCAGCTTAATGATTACTAGCGGGAGGACCGGGGAGCTGTTTTTT. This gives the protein CASSLMITSGRTGELFF.

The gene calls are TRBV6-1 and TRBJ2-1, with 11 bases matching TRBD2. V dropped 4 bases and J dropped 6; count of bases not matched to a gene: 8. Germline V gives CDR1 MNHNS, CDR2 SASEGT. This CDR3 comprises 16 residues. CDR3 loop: CASSVGGLAGGNEQFF. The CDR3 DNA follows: TGTGCCAGCAGTGTAGGGGGGCTAGCGGGAGGCAATGAGCAGTTCTTC.

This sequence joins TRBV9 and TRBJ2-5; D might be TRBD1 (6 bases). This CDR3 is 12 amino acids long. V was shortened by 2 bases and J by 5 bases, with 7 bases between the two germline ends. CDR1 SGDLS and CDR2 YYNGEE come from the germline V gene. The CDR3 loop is CASSVQGETQYF. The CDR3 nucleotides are TGTGCCAGCAGCGTGCAGGGGGAGACCCAGTACTTC.

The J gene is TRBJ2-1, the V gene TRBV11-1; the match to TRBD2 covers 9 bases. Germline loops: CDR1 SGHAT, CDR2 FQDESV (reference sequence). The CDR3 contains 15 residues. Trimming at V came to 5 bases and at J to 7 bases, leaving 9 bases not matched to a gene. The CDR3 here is CASSPRLAEGNEQFF. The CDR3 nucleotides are TGTGCCAGCAGCCCACGACTAGCGGAGGGGAATGAGCAGTTCTTC.

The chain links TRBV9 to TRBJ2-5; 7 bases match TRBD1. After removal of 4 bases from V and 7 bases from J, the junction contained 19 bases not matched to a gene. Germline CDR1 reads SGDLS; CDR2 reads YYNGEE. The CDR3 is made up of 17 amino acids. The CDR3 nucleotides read TGTGCCAGCAGCCCCTTGGGTGTAGGGGGCCGGGGTTGGACCCAGTACTTC. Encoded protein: CASSPLGVGGRGWTQYF.

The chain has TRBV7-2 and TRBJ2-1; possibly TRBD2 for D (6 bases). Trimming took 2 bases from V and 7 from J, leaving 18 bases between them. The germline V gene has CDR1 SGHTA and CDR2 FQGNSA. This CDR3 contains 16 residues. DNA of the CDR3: TGTGCCAGCAGCTTACGGGCTAGCGTAAGGCGTAATGAGCAGTTCTTC. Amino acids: CASSLRASVRRNEQFF.

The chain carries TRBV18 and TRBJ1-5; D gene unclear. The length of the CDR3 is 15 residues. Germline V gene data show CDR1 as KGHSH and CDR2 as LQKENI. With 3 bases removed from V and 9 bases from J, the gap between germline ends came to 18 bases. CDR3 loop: CASSPGRREHRPQHF. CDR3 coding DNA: TGTGCCAGCTCACCTGGGAGGCGTGAGCATCGGCCCCAGCATTTT.